This T cell receptor beta chain was documented in a study of blood T cell repertoires in COVID-19. About the research overall: In each case, the material was cDNA or gDNA derived from T cells, B-cell-depleted T cells, or PBMCs.

Individuals drawn from some 25 US areas were about 18 to 95 years old. It was within 2 weeks before study entry that exposed participants met a COVID-19 case. Per the original data handling: Estimated nucleated cell counts came from reference gene primer amplification. This table comes from immunoSEQ multiplex PCR, and its TCRdb copy is limited to in-frame clones, with some not included. The D gene and trimming were derived from the DNA, and the V and J assignments and clone size from that table. There are roughly 200,000 clones in the sample; 84% occur only once, and about 3.3% lies in the top ten. The V gene lost 6 bases and the J gene lost 5 bases, with 16 bases spanning the gap. Germline V gene lookup returns CDR1 SGHTA and CDR2 FQGNSA. This CDR3 has 15 residues.

Specimen: PBMCs or T cells enriched from blood (not recorded which). The receptor was derived from a woman in her twenties or thirties who had been exposed to COVID-19. The chain links TRBV7-2 to TRBJ1-4, with a tentative D call TRBD1 (6 bases). The DNA of the CDR3 is TGTGCCAGCAGTTCCGACGGGGGGGCAAATGAAAAACTGTTTTTT. Its translation is CASSSDGGANEKLFF. Full variable domain (rest looked up from reference TRBV7-2 and TRBJ1-4): GAGVSQSPSNKVTEKGKDVELRCDPISGHTALYWYRQSLGQGLEFLIYFQGNSAPDKSGLPSDRFSAERTGGSVSTLTIQRTQQEDSAVYLCASSSDGGANEKLFFGSGTQLSVL.